The table lists the clone carrying this T cell receptor (beta chain) with many counts. The antigen remains undetermined. This entry belongs to a study of glioma-infiltrating T cells. Overall study results and limits: Above-expected tissue-blood divergence occurred in all gliomas, most in low-grade ones. Only very few CDR3 sequences appeared in both tissue and blood.

This CDR3 is built from 15 residues. With V trimmed by 0 bases and J by 6 bases, 4 bases remained unmatched. Germline CDR1 SGDLS, CDR2 YYNGEE. Amplification of TCR alpha and beta CDR3 regions from RNA used iRepertoire nested multiplex PCR. TCRdb fed the multiplex PCR reads into MiXCR, producing one record per CDR3 protein. In the table there are approximately 120,000 distinct CDR3 sequences, 25% to 30% of which are singletons. The receptor was derived from a human donor with low-grade glioma or glioblastoma, undergoing nonglioma brain surgery, or in good health (not recorded which). Input material: glioma tissue, nonneoplastic brain tissue, or PBMCs (not recorded which). The chain recombines TRBV9 with TRBJ2-4; 9 bases map to TRBD2. CDR3 region: CASSVGGGASNIQYF. DNA for the CDR3: TGTGCCAGCAGCGTAGGCGGGGGGGCCTCAAACATTCAGTACTTC. The entire variable domain, with the rest obtained from reference TRBV9 and TRBJ2-4, is as follows: DSGVTQTPKHLITATGQRVTLRCSPRSGDLSVYWYQQSLDQGLQFLIQYYNGEERAKGNILERFSAQQFPDLHSELNLSSLELGDSALYFCASSVGGGASNIQYFGAGTRLSVL.